This entry is about one TCR beta chain. Its antigen is undetermined. TCRdb's table, derived via immunoSEQ multiplex PCR, lists solely in-frame clones and lacks some. The sample contains about 66,000 clones, roughly four fifths of which appear only once. The record originates from a study of OX40 agonist ivuxolimab in advanced cancers. Study summary: Intravenous ivuxolimab was administered to patients every 2 weeks at 0.01 to 10 mg/kg. Every patient in dose escalation had hepatocellular carcinoma, melanoma, renal cell or head and neck cancer.

Points from the study as a whole: Researchers report that CD8+ T cells had, on average, more expanded clones than CD4+. Among the nonresponders, some also had low normalized T-cell clonal expansion.

The clonotype was recovered from an adult with an advanced solid tumor such as melanoma, head and neck, liver or kidney cancer. This specimen consisted of CD4+ or CD8+ T cells sorted from blood, obtained in a trial of the OX40 agonist ivuxolimab.

In nucleotides, the CDR3 is TGCGCCAGCAGCTTGGAAGGGACCTCCTACAATGAGCAGTTCTTC. Amino acids: CASSLEGTSYNEQFF. The chain carries TRBV5-1 and TRBJ2-1, with D possibly called TRBD1 or TRBD2 (5 bases each). Trimming removed 0 bases at V and 0 bases at J, with 7 bases between. The germline V gene has CDR1 SGHRS and CDR2 YFSETQ. The CDR3 loop spans 15 amino acids.